The 16 T cell receptor beta chains below all came from one sample that was sequenced in a study of CD4 T cells in relation to SARS-CoV-2 and coronaviruses. Their antigens are not known. The unexposed donors gave CD4+ T cells in 2011-2018, prior to COVID-19. Isolation of CD4+ T cells took place after 10 days in culture. The repertoire was sequenced with immunoSEQ multiplex PCR; TCRdb's copy has only in-frame clones and lacks some. The sample comprises approximately 21,000 clones, under 80% of which are singletons, and more than 12% rests with the top ten. The material sequenced was CD4+ T cells from PBMCs, cultured in vitro. All receptors come from a human donor in good health.

This chain uses TRBV30 with TRBJ1-5; 7 bases line up with TRBD1. V lost 3 bases, J lost 2 bases, and 4 bases stayed unmatched. The CDR3 runs to 14 residues. Germline V lookup: CDR1 GTSNPN, CDR2 SVGIG (reference sequence). Here the CDR3 reads CAWSWQGGNQPQHF. The DNA for the CDR3 is TGTGCCTGGAGCTGGCAGGGGGGCAATCAGCCCCAGCATTTT.

The V call is TRBV5-1, the J call TRBJ2-5, with 7 positions matching TRBD2. Trimming at V came to 2 bases and at J to 4 bases, leaving 5 bases not matched to a gene. The CDR3 totals 14 residues. Germline assignment: CDR1 SGHRS and CDR2 YFSETQ. CDR3 coding DNA: TGCGCCAGCAGCTTCGGGGGGAGGGGAGAGACCCAGTACTTC. Residues: CASSFGGRGETQYF.

V usage is TRBV5-4 and J usage is TRBJ1-1; no reliable D call. Looked up from germline, CDR1 is SGHNT and CDR2 is YYREEE (reference sequence). Trimming removed 1 base from V and 0 bases from J, with 4 bases in between. This CDR3 is 13 amino acids long. The chain's CDR3 is CASSLFLNTEAFF. CDR3 nucleotide sequence: TGTGCCAGCAGCTTGTTCTTGAACACTGAAGCTTTCTTT. Complete variable domain (other parts from reference TRBV5-4 and TRBJ1-1): ETGVTQSPTHLIKTRGQQVTLRCSSQSGHNTVSWYQQALGQGPQFIFQYYREEENGRGNFPPRFSGLQFPNYSSELNVNALELDDSALYLCASSLFLNTEAFFGQGTRLTVV.

This chain joins TRBV7-9 and TRBJ2-3; 10 positions match TRBD1. The CDR3 loop spans 16 amino acids. CDR1 is SEHNR and CDR2 is FQNEAQ in the germline V gene (reference sequence). Losses at the gene ends were 3 bases for V and 3 bases for J; bases not matched to a gene: 6. The CDR3 DNA sequence: TGTGCCAGCAGCTTCCGGGACAGGGGTGGGACAGATACGCAGTATTTT. Protein product: CASSFRDRGGTDTQYF.

The V call is TRBV7-2, the J call TRBJ1-2; possible D gene TRBD1, 5 bases. Germline V lookup: CDR1 SGHTA, CDR2 FQGNSA. Trimming removed 8 bases from V and 13 bases from J, with 23 bases in between. This CDR3 comprises 13 residues. In nucleotides, the CDR3 is TGTGCCAGCGGATCCGAGGGGATCCCAGGTTTCACCTTC. Translating gives CASGSEGIPGFTF.

The chain employs TRBV13 and TRBJ2-5; D call uncertain. The CDR3 is 15 residues long. Per the germline V gene, CDR1 is PRHDT and CDR2 is FYEKMQ (reference sequence). V lost 0 bases and J lost 5, with 13 bases in between. CDR3 in DNA: TGTGCCAGCAGCTTAGGACCAGGAAAAGAGGAGACCCAGTACTTC. It translates to CASSLGPGKEETQYF. The full variable domain, in which reference TRBV13 and TRBJ2-5 provide the parts outside the CDR3, is AAGVIQSPRHLIKEKRETATLKCYPIPRHDTVYWYQQGPGQDPQFLISFYEKMQSDKGSIPDRFSAQQFSDYHSELNMSSLELGDSALYFCASSLGPGKEETQYFGPGTRLLVL.

The CDR3 nucleotides are TGTGCCAGCAGACACGGGACTAGCGGGAGGGTAGAGCAGTTCTTC. Its translation is CASRHGTSGRVEQFF. This sequence joins TRBV27 and TRBJ2-1, with 16 bases that match TRBD2. V was clipped by 6 bases and J by 10 bases; unmatched bases: 6. The CDR3 is 15 amino acids. The germline V gene encodes CDR1 MNHEY and CDR2 SMNVEV (reference sequence).

The chain combines TRBV6-5 with TRBJ1-5, with D possibly matching TRBD1 (5 bases). The CDR3 spans 13 residues. CDR1 is MNHEY, CDR2 SVGAGI, per germline. Trimming removed 6 bases at V and 1 base at J, with 7 bases between. The CDR3 DNA is TGTGCCAGCAGCCGGGGGAGCAATCAGCCCCAGCATTTT. Amino acid sequence: CASSRGSNQPQHF.

The rearrangement links TRBV5-6 to TRBJ1-4; the D gene is possibly TRBD1 (5 bases). Between the trimmed V and J ends, which lost 4 bases and 0 bases, there was a span of 13 bases. Looked up from germline, CDR1 is SGHDT and CDR2 is YYEEEE. The CDR3 runs 16 residues. CDR3 protein: CASSRRGLTTNEKLFF. CDR3 in DNA: TGTGCCAGCAGCCGGAGGGGTCTAACAACTAATGAAAAACTGTTTTTT.

The V gene is TRBV19, the J gene TRBJ1-4, with 9 bases fitting TRBD1. Germline-derived CDR1 and CDR2 are LNHDA and SQIVND (reference sequence). V dropped 5 bases and J dropped 6; count of bases not matched to a gene: 4. The CDR3 sequence is 14 residues long. CDR3 protein: CASSGDRADEKLFF. Written as DNA, the CDR3 is TGTGCCAGTAGTGGGGACAGGGCTGATGAAAAACTGTTTTTT.

By share, this clone counts as large. This rearrangement joins TRBV5-7 to TRBJ2-5; 7 bases fit TRBD1. TRBV5-7 is an ORF, and what it does is uncertain. The CDR3 sequence is 16 residues long. V gave up 0 bases and J gave up 5 bases; unmatched junction bases: 10. CDR3 nucleotide sequence: TGTGCCAGCAGCTTGGGGACAGGCCCGATTGGGGAGACCCAGTACTTC. It translates to CASSLGTGPIGETQYF.

This clone was seen a single time. The chain links TRBV7-2 to TRBJ1-2, with D unresolved. With 5 bases removed from V and 2 bases from J, the gap between germline ends came to 18 bases. The CDR3 is made up of 16 amino acids. Germline loops: CDR1 SGHTA, CDR2 FQGNSA. The CDR3 reads CASSPLVWARNYGYTF. In nucleotides, the CDR3 is TGTGCCAGCAGCCCACTGGTATGGGCACGGAACTATGGCTACACCTTC.

The DNA for the CDR3 is TGTGCCAGCAGTGAAGCGAGCGGGATTATCTACAATGAGCAGTTCTTC. Translated: CASSEASGIIYNEQFF. The rearrangement uses TRBV2 and TRBJ2-1, with 7 bases matching TRBD2. This CDR3 spans 16 amino acids. The J segment lost 3 bases and the V segment lost 0 bases, leaving 5 bases of the junction unmatched. CDR1 is SNHLY and CDR2 is FYNNEI in the germline V gene.

This chain joins TRBV5-1 and TRBJ1-6; D not resolved. The CDR3 length is 16 residues. V was cut by 2 bases and J by 6 bases, with 15 bases left in between. CDR1 and CDR2 (germline): SGHRS, YFSETQ. The CDR3 spells CASSLNPGRSNSPLHF. In DNA form, the CDR3 reads TGCGCCAGCAGCTTAAATCCAGGACGATCTAATTCACCCCTCCACTTT.

This clone was seen just once. The gene calls are TRBV18 and TRBJ2-7, with TRBD1 identical over 7 bases. CDR1 KGHSH and CDR2 LQKENI come from the germline V gene. This CDR3 has 13 amino acids. After removal of 2 bases from V and 2 bases from J, the junction contained 0 bases not matched to a gene. The CDR3 region is CASSPGTAYEQYF. The CDR3 DNA follows: TGTGCCAGCTCACCAGGGACAGCCTACGAGCAGTACTTC.

The chain couples TRBV7-2 to TRBJ2-7; perhaps TRBD2 as D (5 bases). V gave up 0 bases and J gave up 2 bases, with 5 bases separating them. Germline values: CDR1 SGHTA, CDR2 FQGNSA. The length of the CDR3 is 13 residues. CDR3 protein: CASSLARAYEQYF. For the CDR3, the DNA is TGTGCCAGCAGCTTAGCGAGGGCCTACGAGCAGTACTTC.